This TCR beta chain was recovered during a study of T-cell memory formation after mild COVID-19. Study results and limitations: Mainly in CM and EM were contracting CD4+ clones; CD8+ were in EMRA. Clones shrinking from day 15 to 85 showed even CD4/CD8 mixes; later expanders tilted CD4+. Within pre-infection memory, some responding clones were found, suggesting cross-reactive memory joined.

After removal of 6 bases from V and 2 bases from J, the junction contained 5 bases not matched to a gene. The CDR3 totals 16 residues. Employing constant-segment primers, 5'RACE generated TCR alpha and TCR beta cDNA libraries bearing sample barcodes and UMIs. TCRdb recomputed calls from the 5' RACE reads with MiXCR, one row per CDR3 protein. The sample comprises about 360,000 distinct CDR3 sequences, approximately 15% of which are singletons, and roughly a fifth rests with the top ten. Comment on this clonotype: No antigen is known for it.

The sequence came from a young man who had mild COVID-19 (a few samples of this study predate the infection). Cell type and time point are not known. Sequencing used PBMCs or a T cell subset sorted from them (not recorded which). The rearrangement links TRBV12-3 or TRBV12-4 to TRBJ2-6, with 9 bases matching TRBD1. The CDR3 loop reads CASRRQGVTGANVLTF. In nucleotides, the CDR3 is TGTGCCAGCAGGAGACAGGGGGTCACTGGGGCCAACGTCCTGACTTTC.